The 3 T cell receptor beta chains below were found in one sample sequenced in a study of T cells in women clearing cervical HPV infection. Clones were read by immunoSEQ multiplex PCR, and TCRdb kept only the in-frame ones, dropping some. In total, the table holds nearly 35,000 clones. The specimen was blood buffy coat. These receptors all come from a woman aged 18-70 years with a cervical HPV16 infection that either progressed to CIN3+ or cleared (not recorded which).

The CDR3 bases that were read are TGTGCCAGCAGCTTCTCTACAGGGGGGAACTATGGC. It translates to CASSFSTGGNYG. The entire CDR3 is CASSFSTGGNYGYTF. The gene calls are TRBV7-2 and TRBJ1-2; 8 nucleotides align to TRBD1. The observed sequence ends 3 residues before the CDR3 terminus, with the missing tail filled in from the germline J gene. The CDR3 has 15 amino acids. V was clipped by 3 bases and J by 2 bases; unmatched bases: 5. The V gene's germline CDR1 is SGHTA and CDR2 FQGNSA.

Turning to this clone: The DNA ends 3 residues before the CDR3 does, and the rest of the CDR3 is filled in from the germline J gene. This chain links TRBV29-1 with TRBJ2-3, with D possibly TRBD2 on 6 matching bases. The V gene's germline CDR1 is SQVTM and CDR2 ANQGSEA. The CDR3 has 15 amino acids. V lost 3 bases to trimming and J lost 0 bases, with 13 bases between them. Incomplete CDR3 DNA: TGCAGCGTTGAGATTAGCGGTGCTAGCACAGATACG. This sequence encodes CSVEISGASTDT. From start to end, the CDR3 is CSVEISGASTDTQYF.

Comment on this clone: The CDR3 goes on 3 residues after the read ends, and that part is filled in from the germline J gene. This chain uses TRBV19 with TRBJ1-4, with 7 bases identical to TRBD1. This CDR3 has 15 amino acids. J was trimmed by 3 bases and V by 5 bases; bases with no gene match: 6. The germline V gene has CDR1 LNHDA and CDR2 SQIVND (reference sequence). CDR3 DNA, as far as it was read: TGTGCCAGTAGTGGAGGACAGGCCCCTAATGAAAAA. Its translation is CASSGGQAPNEK. The full CDR3 is CASSGGQAPNEKLFF.